The present T cell receptor beta chain was sequenced within a study of blood T cell repertoires in COVID-19. The overall study: Acute and convalescent COVID-19 samples came from the United States, Italy and Spain. Sources were T cells, B-cell-depleted T cells, or PBMCs; the material itself was cDNA or gDNA.

Per the study methods: Quantification of nucleated cells was approximated via reference gene primer amplification. Libraries were prepared by immunoSEQ multiplex PCR; TCRdb keeps only in-frame clonotypes and omits some of them. Clone size and V and J calls were adopted from that table, with D and trimming inferred from the DNA. The sample has a few hundred thousand clones, around 89% seen once. The CDR3 spans 17 residues. The ends lost 2 bases at V and 4 bases at J; junction bases unmatched: 8. CDR1 is SGHTA and CDR2 is FQGNSA in the germline V gene. Source material: peripheral blood. The sequence derives from a woman younger than 45 who had recovered from COVID-19. This sequence joins TRBV7-2 and TRBJ1-1; 12 bases are a match to TRBD1. DNA for the CDR3: TGTGCCAGCAGCTTAATGGGACAGGGGGCTTCGGGCACTGAAGCTTTCTTT. Its protein product is CASSLMGQGASGTEAFF.